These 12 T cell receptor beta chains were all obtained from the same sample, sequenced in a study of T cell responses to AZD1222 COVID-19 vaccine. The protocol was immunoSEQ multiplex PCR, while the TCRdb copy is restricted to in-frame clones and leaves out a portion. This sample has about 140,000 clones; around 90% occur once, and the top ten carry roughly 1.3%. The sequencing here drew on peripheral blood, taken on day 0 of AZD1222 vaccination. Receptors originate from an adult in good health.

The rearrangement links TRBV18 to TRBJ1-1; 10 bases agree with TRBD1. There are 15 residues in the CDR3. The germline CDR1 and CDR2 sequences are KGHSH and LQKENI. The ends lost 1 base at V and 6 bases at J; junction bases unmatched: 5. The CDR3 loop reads CASSPLRQGAPEAFF. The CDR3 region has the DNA TGTGCCAGCTCACCACTCCGACAGGGGGCCCCTGAAGCTTTCTTT.

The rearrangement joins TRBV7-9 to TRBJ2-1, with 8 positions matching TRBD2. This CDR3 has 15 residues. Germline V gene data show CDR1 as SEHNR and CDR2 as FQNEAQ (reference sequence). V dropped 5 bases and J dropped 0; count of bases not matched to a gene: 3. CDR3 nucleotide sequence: TGTGCCAGCAGCCCGCGGGGGGACTCCTACAATGAGCAGTTCTTC. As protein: CASSPRGDSYNEQFF.

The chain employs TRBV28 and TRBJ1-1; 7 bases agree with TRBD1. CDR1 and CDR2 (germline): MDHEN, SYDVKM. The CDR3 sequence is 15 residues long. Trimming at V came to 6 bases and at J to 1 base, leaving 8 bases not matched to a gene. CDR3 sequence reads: CASSSPGGRNTEAFF. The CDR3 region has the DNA TGTGCCAGCAGCTCCCCAGGGGGGCGGAACACTGAAGCTTTCTTT.

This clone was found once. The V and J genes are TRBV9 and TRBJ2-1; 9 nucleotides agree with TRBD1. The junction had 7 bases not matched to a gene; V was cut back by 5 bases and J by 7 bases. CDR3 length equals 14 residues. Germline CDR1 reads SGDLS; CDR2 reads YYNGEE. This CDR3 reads CASRGGQGLNEQFF. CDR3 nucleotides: TGTGCCAGCAGGGGGGGACAGGGATTGAATGAGCAGTTCTTC.

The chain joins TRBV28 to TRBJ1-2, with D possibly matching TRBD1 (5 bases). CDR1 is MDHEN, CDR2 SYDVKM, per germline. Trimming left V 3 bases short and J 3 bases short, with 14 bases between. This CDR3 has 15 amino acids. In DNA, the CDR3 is TGTGCCAGCAGTTTGAGCGGGCAGGGAGACTATGGCTACACCTTC. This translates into CASSLSGQGDYGYTF.

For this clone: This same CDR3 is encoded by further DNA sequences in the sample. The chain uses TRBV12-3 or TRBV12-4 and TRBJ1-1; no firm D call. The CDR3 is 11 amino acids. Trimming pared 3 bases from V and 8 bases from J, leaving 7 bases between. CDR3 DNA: TGTGCCAGCAGTTTGGTGGGGGAAGCTTTCTTT. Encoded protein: CASSLVGEAFF.

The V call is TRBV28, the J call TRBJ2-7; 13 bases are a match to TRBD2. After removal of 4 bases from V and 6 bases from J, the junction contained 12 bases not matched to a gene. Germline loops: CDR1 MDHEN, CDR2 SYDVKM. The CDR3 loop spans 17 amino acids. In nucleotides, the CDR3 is TGTGCCAGCAGTTCCTACCGCCCCAGGACTAGCGGGAGCGAGCAGTACTTC. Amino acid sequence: CASSSYRPRTSGSEQYF.

CDR3 sequence: CASRRGQGVSGNTIYF. The CDR3, as DNA: TGTGCCAGTAGACGTGGACAGGGAGTTTCGGGAAACACCATATATTTT. The V gene is TRBV19, the J gene TRBJ1-3; 8 nucleotides align to TRBD1. Trimming took 6 bases from V and 4 from J; bases not matched to a gene: 11. Germline assignment: CDR1 LNHDA and CDR2 SQIVND (reference sequence). This CDR3 has 16 amino acids. Based on the CDR3 plus reference TRBV19 and TRBJ1-3, the full variable domain is DGGITQSPKYLFRKEGQNVTLSCEQNLNHDAMYWYRQDPGQGLRLIYYSQIVNDFQKGDIAEGYSVSREKKESFPLTVTSAQKNPTAFYLCASRRGQGVSGNTIYFGEGSWLTVV.

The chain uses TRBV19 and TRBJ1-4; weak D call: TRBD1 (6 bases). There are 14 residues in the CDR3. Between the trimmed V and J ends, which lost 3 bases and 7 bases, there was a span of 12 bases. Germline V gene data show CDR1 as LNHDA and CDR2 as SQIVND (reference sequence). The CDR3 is CASSIPRGAEKLFF. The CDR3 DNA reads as TGTGCCAGTAGTATTCCCCGGGGGGCTGAAAAACTGTTTTTT.

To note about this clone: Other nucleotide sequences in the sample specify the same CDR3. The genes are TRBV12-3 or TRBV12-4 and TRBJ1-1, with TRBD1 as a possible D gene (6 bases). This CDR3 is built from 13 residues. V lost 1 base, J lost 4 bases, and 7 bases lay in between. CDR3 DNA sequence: TGTGCCAGCAGTTTAGGGGGGGCCACTGAAGCTTTCTTT. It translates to CASSLGGATEAFF.

The CDR3 sequence is CASSYSPGDEKLFF. CDR3 bases: TGTGCCAGCAGTTACAGCCCAGGAGATGAAAAACTGTTTTTT. The V gene is TRBV6-5, the J gene TRBJ1-4; no clear D. The CDR3 is 14 residues long. V was pared by 2 bases and J by 6 bases, with 10 bases between. The germline CDR1 and CDR2 sequences are MNHEY and SVGAGI.

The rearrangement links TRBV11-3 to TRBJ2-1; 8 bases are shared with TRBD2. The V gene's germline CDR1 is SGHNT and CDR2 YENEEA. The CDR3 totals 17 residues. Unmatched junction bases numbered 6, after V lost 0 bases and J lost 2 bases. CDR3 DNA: TGTGCCAGCAGCTTAGAAAGGACGGGAGGGACCTACAATGAGCAGTTCTTC. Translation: CASSLERTGGTYNEQFF.